A selection of T cell receptor beta chains follows, all from one sample in a study of blood T cell repertoires in COVID-19. Sequencing was performed with immunoSEQ multiplex PCR; in TCRdb, only in-frame clones are kept and a portion is missing. Of about 260,000 clones in the sample, approximately 85% were seen once. Material for sequencing was peripheral blood. Receptors originate from a human donor in a cohort sampled during active COVID-19. CDR3s include the opening cysteine and the closing phenylalanine or tryptophan. The D gene is left open where the match is weak. Not all rows give a size; the values are once, few, many and, for expanded clones, a class.

CDR3,DNA,J,size,V,D
CASSLFSGNEQFF,TGTGCCAGCAGTTTATTTAGCGGGAATGAGCAGTTCTTC,TRBJ2-1,-,TRBV12-3/TRBV12-4,TRBD2
CASSLAGGTHEQYF,TGTGCCAGCAGCCTAGCGGGAGGGACCCACGAGCAGTACTTC,TRBJ2-7,once,TRBV7-3,TRBD2
CASSQDPTGTGIQPQHF,TGCGCCAGCAGCCAAGATCCTACCGGGACAGGGATTCAGCCCCAGCATTTT,TRBJ1-5,few,TRBV4-1,TRBD1
CASSQVASSGNTIYF,TGCGCCAGCAGCCAAGTAGCCAGCTCTGGAAACACCATATATTTT,TRBJ1-3,few,TRBV4-3,-
CASSSGTSGFYEQYF,TGTGCCAGCAGCTCCGGGACTAGCGGGTTCTACGAGCAGTACTTC,TRBJ2-7,-,TRBV7-2,TRBD2
CASSLVGTENSPLHF,TGTGCCAGCAGCTTAGTGGGGACAGAGAATTCACCCCTCCACTTT,TRBJ1-6,-,TRBV7-2,TRBD1
CASSSQLASEQYF,TGTGCCAGCAGCTCCCAACTCGCGTCCGAGCAGTACTTC,TRBJ2-7,-,TRBV7-2,-
CASSYVPFAAPMNTEAFF,TGTGCCAGCAGTTACGTCCCCTTCGCCGCTCCTATGAACACTGAAGCTTTCTTT,TRBJ1-1,-,TRBV6-8,-
CASSIESRLEGSPLHF,TGTGCCAGTAGTATAGAGTCGCGACTAGAGGGGTCACCCCTCCACTTT,TRBJ1-6,-,TRBV19,-
CASSQEGQGSYNEQFF,TGTGCCAGCAGCCAAGAGGGACAGGGGTCCTACAATGAGCAGTTCTTC,TRBJ2-1,-,TRBV4-2,TRBD1
CASSWNQQGHEQYF,TGTGCCAGCAGTTGGAACCAACAGGGCCACGAGCAGTACTTC,TRBJ2-7,-,TRBV27,-
CASSLARDYEQYF,TGCGCCAGCAGCTTGGCCAGGGACTACGAGCAGTACTTC,TRBJ2-7,few,TRBV5-1,-
CASSWREGKNEQYF,TGTGCCAGCAGCTGGCGGGAGGGCAAGAACGAGCAGTACTTC,TRBJ2-7,-,TRBV6-5,TRBD2
CASSHIRTEYNEQFF,TGTGCCAGCAGCCATATCAGGACAGAATACAATGAGCAGTTCTTC,TRBJ2-1,few,TRBV3-1/TRBV3-2,-
CASRNDAGAEQYF,TGTGCCAGCAGAAACGATGCAGGGGCCGAGCAGTACTTC,TRBJ2-7,-,TRBV6-6,-
CASSGRGYEQYF,TGTGCCAGCTCCGGCCGGGGCTACGAGCAGTACTTC,TRBJ2-7,once,TRBV27,-
CSASLGGAGRGNTIYF,TGCAGTGCTAGTCTTGGGGGGGCTGGGAGAGGAAACACCATATATTTT,TRBJ1-3,-,TRBV20-1,-
CASSSGLGRDTQYF,TGCGCCAGCAGCTCCGGACTAGGACGGGATACGCAGTATTTT,TRBJ2-3,-,TRBV5-1,TRBD2
CATLGGVNTEAFF,TGTGCCACCTTGGGGGGAGTCAACACTGAAGCTTTCTTT,TRBJ1-1,-,TRBV5-8,-
CASSGSGGDYGYTF,TGTGCCAGCAGCGGGTCAGGGGGCGACTATGGCTACACCTTC,TRBJ1-2,-,TRBV9,TRBD1
CASSLQRNTEAFF,TGTGCCAGCAGCCTACAGAGGAACACTGAAGCTTTCTTT,TRBJ1-1,-,TRBV11-2,-
CASSRDSTGELFF,TGTGCCAGCAGCCGGGACAGTACCGGGGAGCTGTTTTTT,TRBJ2-2,-,TRBV7-9,TRBD1
CASSENRAGGYTF,TGTGCCAGCAGTGAAAACAGGGCAGGCGGCTACACCTTC,TRBJ1-2,-,TRBV6-1,-
CASSDDTPTYGYTF,TGTGCCAGCAGTGATGACACTCCAACCTATGGCTACACCTTC,TRBJ1-2,few,TRBV2,-
CASKIITLADRAYEQYF,TGTGCCAGCAAAATAATTACCCTCGCTGACAGGGCCTACGAGCAGTACTTC,TRBJ2-7,-,TRBV27,TRBD1
CASRKDSYTEAFF,TGCGCCAGCAGGAAGGACAGTTACACTGAAGCTTTCTTT,TRBJ1-1,-,TRBV10-1,-
CASFVSTNYGYTF,TGTGCCAGCTTTGTTTCCACTAACTATGGCTACACCTTC,TRBJ1-2,-,TRBV6-5,-
CSVVRGNNEQFF,TGCAGCGTTGTAAGAGGTAACAATGAGCAGTTCTTC,TRBJ2-1,-,TRBV29-1,-
CASSNVPRVRFF,TGTGCCAGCAGCAACGTCCCCCGGGTGAGGTTTTTT,TRBJ1-4,once,TRBV11-2,-
CASSFAPGGVDF,TGTGCCAGCAGCTTTGCTCCAGGGGGCGTCGACTTC,TRBJ2-7,-,TRBV7-2,TRBD1
CARRDTAGGRGYEQYF,TGTGCCCGCAGAGATACGGCTGGCGGGAGGGGATACGAGCAGTACTTC,TRBJ2-7,-,TRBV25-1,TRBD2
CASSLDPYQPQHF,TGTGCCAGCAGCTTAGATCCTTATCAGCCCCAGCATTTT,TRBJ1-5,-,TRBV7-2,-